The T cell receptor (beta chain) under discussion was sequenced for a study of shared clonotypes between healthy human individuals. The V and J ends lost 5 bases and 1 base respectively, with 9 bases between them. The CDR3 has 13 residues. The germline V gene encodes CDR1 SGHTA and CDR2 FQGNSA. Each subset's genomic DNA was shared equally among a number of immunoSEQ plates. Assay used: immunoSEQ multiplex PCR; TCRdb lists only in-frame clones, some missing. The table lists fewer than 3 million clones, approximately 90% of them singletons. This receptor was identified in a man in his late teens or twenties in good health. Some clones in this sample may be carry-over from other donors' samples. The sample consisted of naive CD4+ T cells from PBMCs. Subset defined: CD45RA+ positively selected. The V call is TRBV7-2, the J call TRBJ2-7; D is uncertain. The CDR3 reads CASSPTRSYEQYF. In DNA, the CDR3 is TGTGCCAGCAGCCCCACCAGGTCCTACGAGCAGTACTTC.